Sequencing of this T cell receptor (beta chain) was carried out in a study of T-cell memory formation after mild COVID-19. Overall study findings and caveats: Memory sampled before infection contained some responding clones, suggesting cross-reactive memory joined. The CD4+ clones that contracted clustered mainly within CM and EM, and the CD8+ clones concentrated in EMRA.

TCRdb recomputed calls from the 5' RACE reads with MiXCR, one row per CDR3 protein. The sample comprises roughly 350,000 distinct CDR3 sequences, roughly 13% of which are singletons, and 20% to 25% rests with the top ten. Trimming pared 0 bases from V and 7 bases from J, leaving 8 bases between. The germline V gene has CDR1 SGHDT and CDR2 YYEEEE. This CDR3 region has 13 residues. There are a few counts of this clonotype. Its antigen is unknown. This chain joins TRBV5-6 and TRBJ2-1, with unresolved D. The source of this sequence is a man aged 18 to 30 who had mild COVID-19 (a few samples of this study predate the infection). Cell type and time point are not known. Specimen: PBMCs or a T cell subset sorted from them (not recorded which). Written as DNA, the CDR3 is TGTGCCAGCAGCTTGGAGGACCTGAATGAGCAGTTCTTC. Translation: CASSLEDLNEQFF.